Each of the 9 T cell receptor beta chains below was sequenced from the same sample in a study of tumor and adjacent non-tumor tissue in lung cancer. Three rounds of nested PCR, following a modified ARM-PCR protocol, produced the TCRbeta library. MiXCR, run by TCRdb on the multiplex PCR reads, gives a single entry per CDR3 protein. The table has 70,000 to 80,000 distinct CDR3 sequences, roughly 72% seen once. No cell sorting was done before RNA was extracted from the tissue. Sequencing input: lung tumor tissue. The source is a woman in her forties with non-small cell lung cancer.

On this clonotype: One end of the junction fails to match germline, which may point to a read error. V and J are TRBV11-2 and TRBJ1-1; possible D gene TRBD1, 5 bases. There are 14 residues in the CDR3. Germline V lookup: CDR1 SGHAT, CDR2 FQNNGV. The CDR3 sequence: CANSPDSGGTEAFF. The CDR3 DNA is TGTGCCAACAGCCCAGACAGTGGAGGTACTGAAGCTTTCTTT.

This clonotype was seen repeatedly, ten times or more. V is TRBV29-1 and J is TRBJ2-7, with D possibly TRBD2 on 5 matching bases. Per the germline V gene, CDR1 is SQVTM and CDR2 is ANQGSEA. Between the trimmed V and J ends, which lost 5 bases and 6 bases, there was a span of 11 bases. The CDR3 is 11 amino acids. The CDR3 DNA reads as TGCAGCGTTTCCGAGGGTTCCGAGCAGTACTTC. Translated, it gives CSVSEGSEQYF.

About this clonotype itself: One end of the junction does not line up with germline, which may come from a read error. The genes are TRBV11-2 and TRBJ1-2, with a weak D call TRBD1 (6 bases). The CDR3 covers 14 residues. The V gene's germline CDR1 is SGHAT and CDR2 FQNNGV. The CDR3 reads CASSLGAGNYGYTF. The DNA of the CDR3 is TGTGCTAGCAGCTTGGGGGCAGGAAACTATGGCTACACGTTC.

Ten or more counts support this clonotype. The gene calls are TRBV29-1 and TRBJ2-2; either TRBD1 or TRBD2 may supply D (5 bases each). Germline CDR1 and CDR2: SQVTM and ANQGSEA. There are 16 residues in the CDR3. Trimming stripped 5 bases from V and 7 bases from J, with 23 bases between. DNA for the CDR3: TGCAGCGTTACTGGCTCTCTGGGGGTGTCCGGCGGGGAGCTGTTTTTT. Amino acid sequence: CSVTGSLGVSGGELFF.

As for this clonotype: A read error may account for a junction end that differs from germline. The rearrangement uses TRBV11-2 and TRBJ1-5; no clear D gene. This CDR3 has 13 residues. Germline CDR1 SGHAT, CDR2 FQNNGV. The CDR3 nucleotides are TGTGCCAGCAGCTTAATGCGAGGGTGGCCCCAGTATTTC. Amino acids: CASSLMRGWPQYF.

The table lists this clonotype with a few counts. At one end, the junction sequence differs from germline, possibly due to a read error. The chain recombines TRBV28 with TRBJ2-1, with D perhaps matching TRBD2 (6 bases). The CDR3 is 16 residues long. Germline V gene sequence: CDR1 MDHEN, CDR2 SYDVKM. CDR3 sequence reads: CASGFSPSAPYNEQFF. DNA for the CDR3: TGTGCCAGCGGTTTTTCCCCTAGCGCGCCCTACAATGAGCAGTTCTTC. The whole variable domain, filled in from reference TRBV28 and TRBJ2-1, reads DVKVTQSSRYLVKRTGEKVFLECVQDMDHENMFWYRQDPGLGLRLIYFSYDVKMKEKGDIPEGYSVSREKKERFSLILESASTNQTSMYLCASGFSPSAPYNEQFFGPGTRLTVL.

In regard to this clonotype: A read error may explain this, as a much larger clone is one base away. The chain recombines TRBV7-9 with TRBJ1-1; D unresolved. Germline values: CDR1 SEHNR, CDR2 FQNEAQ (reference sequence). This CDR3 is 13 amino acids long. CDR3 nucleotides: TGTGCCGGCAGCTTAGCACAAGGGACTGAAGCTTTCTTT. It specifies CAGSLAQGTEAFF.

Comments on this clonotype: Mismatch with germline at one junction end may stem from a read error. The chain employs TRBV6-6 and TRBJ2-6; possibly TRBD1 or TRBD2 for D (5 bases each). The germline V gene encodes CDR1 MNHNY and CDR2 SVGAGI (reference sequence). The CDR3 has 18 residues. The CDR3 region has the DNA TGTGCCAGCAGTTCCCAGGGACGGCAAAACTCTGGGGCCAACGCCCTGACTTTC. It encodes CASSSQGRQNSGANALTF.

The chain couples TRBV4-1 to TRBJ2-5; D is unresolved. The CDR3 covers 14 residues. Germline CDR1 MGHRA, CDR2 YSYEKL. The ends were cut back, 2 bases at V and 5 bases at J, with 12 bases in the middle. The CDR3 sequence: CASSQIRRWETQYF. The CDR3 DNA reads as TGCGCCAGCAGCCAAATACGTAGGTGGGAGACCCAGTACTTC.